These 12 T cell receptor beta chains share one sample of origin, sequenced in a study of T cell changes during pregnancy in multiple sclerosis (dated by TCRdb to the late 2010s). The protocol used for the library was the immunoSEQ multiplex PCR assay. The table was pulled from immuneACCESS by TCRdb, which kept in-frame rearrangements only. Such tables lose some clones; where checked, under half of the loss comes from unresolved V genes, and the rest has no known cause. This sample lists about 44,000 clones; roughly nine tenths were detected once. Of the sample, roughly 0.53% falls within the top ten clones. Sequences were derived from CD4+ T cells from peripheral blood mononuclear cells, sampled in the first trimester of pregnancy. Receptors originate from a female donor with multiple sclerosis, enrolled in a pregnancy study.

In this sample, this clone turned up once. The CDR3: CASSSPWAGESAQPQHF. Written as DNA, the CDR3 is TGTGCCAGCAGTTCCCCTTGGGCGGGTGAAAGTGCTCAGCCCCAGCATTTT. The chain couples TRBV28 to TRBJ1-5; no clear D. V dropped 4 bases and J dropped 6 bases, with 22 bases sitting between them. Germline CDR1 and CDR2: MDHEN and SYDVKM. The CDR3 contains 17 residues.

The V call is TRBV7-3, the J call TRBJ1-5; D is uncertain. V shed 3 bases and J shed 2 bases, with 11 bases lying between them. From germline, CDR1 is SGHTA and CDR2 FQGTGA. The length of the CDR3 is 15 residues. CDR3 in amino acids: CASSFNGYCNQPQHF. The CDR3 DNA reads TGTGCCAGCAGCTTCAACGGGTATTGCAATCAGCCCCAGCATTTT.

Only one count was recorded for this clone. The chain combines TRBV30 with TRBJ1-3; D not certain. The CDR3 is 14 amino acids. V lost 4 bases and J lost 2, with 12 bases in between. Germline CDR1 reads GTSNPN; CDR2 reads SVGIG (reference sequence). The CDR3 protein is CAWISRLAGNTIYF. As DNA, the CDR3 is TGTGCCTGGATCTCTAGGTTAGCTGGAAACACCATATATTTT.

This chain links TRBV5-1 with TRBJ2-1; 7 bases align to TRBD1. J lost 0 bases, V lost 4 bases, and 16 bases had no gene match. The CDR3 spans 19 residues. In germline, CDR1 is SGHRS, CDR2 YFSETQ. CDR3 DNA sequence: TGCGCCAGCAGCCCCAGGGACAGAATAGCAACCGGCTCCTACAATGAGCAGTTCTTC. It specifies CASSPRDRIATGSYNEQFF.

This sequence joins TRBV7-2 and TRBJ2-7; D possibly corresponds to TRBD2 (6 bases). The germline gives CDR1 SGHTA, CDR2 FQGNSA. Trimming removed 9 bases from V and 5 bases from J, with 14 bases in between. The CDR3 runs 12 residues. The CDR3 nucleotides read TGTGCCAGAGGGTGGCCGGGGGACGAGCAGTACTTC. Translated: CARGWPGDEQYF.

The chain has TRBV2 and TRBJ1-1; unclear D gene. Germline loops: CDR1 SNHLY, CDR2 FYNNEI. Between the trimmed V and J ends, which lost 7 bases and 2 bases, there was a span of 14 bases. The CDR3 extends over 14 amino acids. The CDR3 loop reads CASIFGSGNTEAFF. The CDR3 region has the DNA TGTGCCAGCATTTTCGGGAGTGGTAACACTGAAGCTTTCTTT.

The V and J genes are TRBV7-2 and TRBJ2-1; 10 nucleotides line up with TRBD2. Per germline, CDR1 SGHTA and CDR2 FQGNSA. V gave up 3 bases and J gave up 4 bases; unmatched junction bases: 6. The CDR3 is 16 amino acids. The CDR3 sequence is CASSFNGLAEYNEQFF. CDR3 DNA: TGTGCCAGCAGCTTTAACGGACTAGCGGAATACAATGAGCAGTTCTTC.

The CDR3 here is CASSPRTATNTEAFF. The CDR3 region has the DNA TGCGCCAGCAGCCCTCGGACAGCTACTAACACTGAAGCTTTCTTT. The chain joins TRBV5-1 to TRBJ1-1; maybe TRBD1 (6 bases). Trimming took 4 bases from V and 2 from J, leaving 15 bases between them. The germline V gene has CDR1 SGHRS and CDR2 YFSETQ. The CDR3 contains 15 residues.

This clone has just a few counts. The chain employs TRBV2 and TRBJ2-7, with a weak D call TRBD2 (5 bases). In germline, CDR1 is SNHLY, CDR2 FYNNEI. V was cut by 3 bases and J by 2 bases, with 8 bases left in between. CDR3 length equals 13 residues. CDR3 nucleotides: TGTGCCAGCAGTGATTCCGGGGCCTACGAGCAGTACTTC. Amino acid sequence: CASSDSGAYEQYF.

The chain has TRBV6-6 and TRBJ2-1; 11 bases agree with TRBD2. With V trimmed by 5 bases and J by 2 bases, 5 bases remained unmatched. CDR3 size: 16 residues. Germline values: CDR1 MNHNY, CDR2 SVGAGI (reference sequence). The CDR3 loop reads CASSTGTSGTYNEQFF. The CDR3 DNA sequence: TGTGCCAGCAGTACCGGGACTAGCGGTACCTACAATGAGCAGTTCTTC.

The rearrangement uses TRBV28 and TRBJ1-1; 7 nucleotides agree with TRBD1. The V and J ends lost 3 bases and 2 bases, in that order; junction bases with no gene match: 9. The CDR3 is made up of 16 amino acids. Germline CDR1 MDHEN, CDR2 SYDVKM. The CDR3, as DNA: TGTGCCAGCAGTTTGAGTTGGGCAGGGGGTAACACTGAAGCTTTCTTT. It encodes CASSLSWAGGNTEAFF.

The gene calls are TRBV11-1 and TRBJ2-3, with 7 nucleotides matching TRBD2. Trimming cost V 5 bases and J 2 bases; bases outside gene matches: 10. The CDR3 runs to 16 residues. From germline, CDR1 is SGHAT and CDR2 FQDESV (reference sequence). The CDR3 DNA is TGTGCCAGCAGCACCCTGCCGGGGGGAACCACAGATACGCAGTATTTT. Translating it yields CASSTLPGGTTDTQYF.